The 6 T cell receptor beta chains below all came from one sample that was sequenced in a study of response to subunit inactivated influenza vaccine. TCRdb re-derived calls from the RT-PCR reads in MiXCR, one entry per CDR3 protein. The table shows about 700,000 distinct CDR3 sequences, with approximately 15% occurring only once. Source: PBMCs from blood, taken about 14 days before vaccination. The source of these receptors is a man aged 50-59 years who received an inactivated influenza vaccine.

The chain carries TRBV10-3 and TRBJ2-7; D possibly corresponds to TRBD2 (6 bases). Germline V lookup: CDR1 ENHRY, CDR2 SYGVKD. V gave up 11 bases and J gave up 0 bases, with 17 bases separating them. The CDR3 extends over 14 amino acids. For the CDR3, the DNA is TGTGCCGTAATGCGGGGCGGAGGCTCCTACGAGCAGTACTTC. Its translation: CAVMRGGGSYEQYF.

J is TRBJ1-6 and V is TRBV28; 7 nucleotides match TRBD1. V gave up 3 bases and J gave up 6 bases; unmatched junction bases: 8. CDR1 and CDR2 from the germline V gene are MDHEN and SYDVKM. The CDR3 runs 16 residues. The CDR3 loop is CASSLTLGQSNSPLHF. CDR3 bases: TGTGCCAGCAGTTTGACTTTGGGACAGAGTAATTCACCCCTCCACTTT.

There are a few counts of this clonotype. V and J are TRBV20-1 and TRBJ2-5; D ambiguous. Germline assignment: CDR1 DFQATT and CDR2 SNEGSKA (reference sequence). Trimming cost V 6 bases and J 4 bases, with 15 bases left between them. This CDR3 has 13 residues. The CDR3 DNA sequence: TGCAGTGCGCTACAACCGCCCGGAGAGACCCAGTACTTC. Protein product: CSALQPPGETQYF.

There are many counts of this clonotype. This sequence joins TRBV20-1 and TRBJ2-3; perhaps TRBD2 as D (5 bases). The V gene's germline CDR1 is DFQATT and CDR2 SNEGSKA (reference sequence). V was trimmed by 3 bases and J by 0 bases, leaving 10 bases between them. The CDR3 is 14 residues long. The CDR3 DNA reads TGCAGTGCTAGGCGCGGGCCTAGCACAGATACGCAGTATTTT. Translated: CSARRGPSTDTQYF.

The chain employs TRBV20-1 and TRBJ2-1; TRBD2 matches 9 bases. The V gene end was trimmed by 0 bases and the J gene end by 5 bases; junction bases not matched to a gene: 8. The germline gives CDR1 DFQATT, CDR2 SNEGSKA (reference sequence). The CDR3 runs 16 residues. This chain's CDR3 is CSARDRRLAVNNEQFF. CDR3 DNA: TGCAGTGCTAGAGATCGGCGACTAGCGGTAAACAATGAGCAGTTCTTC.

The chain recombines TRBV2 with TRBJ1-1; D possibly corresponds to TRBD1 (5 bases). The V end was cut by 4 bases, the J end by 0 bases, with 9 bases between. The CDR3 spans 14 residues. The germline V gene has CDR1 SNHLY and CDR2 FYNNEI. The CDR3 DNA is TGTGCCAGCAGTGTGGAGGGGCTGAACACTGAAGCTTTCTTT. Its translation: CASSVEGLNTEAFF.